The source of this TCR beta chain is a study of CD8 T cells in ankylosing spondylitis (TCRdb year 2017). Some background on the complete study: The study set out to find disease-linked TCR variants by profiling T cell receptor beta repertoires in ankylosing spondylitis patients and healthy donors. In total, the full study cohort was made up of roughly 100 healthy donors and 25 or so ankylosing spondylitis patients. Peripheral blood samples were taken, and synovial fluid was additionally collected from ankylosing spondylitis patients. On the study overall, not on this receptor specifically: Blood from ankylosing spondylitis patients appeared to be characterized by a TCR beta motif made up of under 10 highly homologous amino acid variants. Some motif variants were previously reported in synovial fluid and blood of reactive arthritis patients, suggesting common disease-initiation mechanisms. A CD8+ phenotype was shown by the disease-linked clones, which were found at relatively low frequencies in peripheral blood. The disease-linked clones were reported to be significantly enriched in matched synovial fluid samples from ankylosing spondylitis patients.

This clonotype was seen repeatedly, ten times or more. No antigen is known for it. The input lacks base qualities; no much larger clone sits a single base away. TCRdb names Illumina HiSeq 2500 as the instrument used. Quantitative 5'-RACE with molecular barcodes was used to prepare TCR beta libraries. The original pipeline was this. A new computational method based on a probabilistic model of VDJ rearrangement was used to identify disease-linked TCR variants. TCRdb trimmed public reads at Q25 via fastp, called clones via MiXCR and kept in-frame beta chains. CDR3 protein sequences are deduplicated, and each keeps its most common genes and DNA. The V and J calls were not made by the authors but by TCRdb's processing. The sample records about 25,000 distinct CDR3 sequences, 2.5% to 3% of which are singletons. Approximately 7.6% of the sample is in the top ten clones. From the cysteine up to the phenylalanine, the CDR3 has a length of 15 residues. Only CDR3 DNA remains: 45 bases, in frame from the first base. CDR1 SGDLS and CDR2 YYNGEE are derived from the germline V gene. The germline ends are 17 bases apart after V is trimmed by 4 bases and J by 9 bases.

This clonotype originated in a female donor with ankylosing spondylitis or in good health (not recorded which). The rearranged chain carries TRBV9 and TRBJ1-6, with a tentative D gene TRBD1 over 5 matching bases. The sequencing sample was made of blood, either unsorted or a sorted T cell fraction (not recorded which). This receptor has the CDR3 CASSRAGGGISPLHF. The nucleotides are TGTGCCAGCAGCCGAGCGGGCGGGGGGATTTCACCCCTCCACTTT.